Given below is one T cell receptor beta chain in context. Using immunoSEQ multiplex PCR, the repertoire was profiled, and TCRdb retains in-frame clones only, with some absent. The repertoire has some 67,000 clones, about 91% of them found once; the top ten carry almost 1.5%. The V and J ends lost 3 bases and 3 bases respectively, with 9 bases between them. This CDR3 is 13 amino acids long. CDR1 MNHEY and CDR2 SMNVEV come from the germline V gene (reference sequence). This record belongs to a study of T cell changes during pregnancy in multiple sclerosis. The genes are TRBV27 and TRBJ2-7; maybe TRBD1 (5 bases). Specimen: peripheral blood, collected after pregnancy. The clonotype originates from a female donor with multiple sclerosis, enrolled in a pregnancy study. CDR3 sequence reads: CASSLGLHYEQYF. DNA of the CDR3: TGTGCCAGCAGTTTGGGGCTTCACTACGAGCAGTACTTC.